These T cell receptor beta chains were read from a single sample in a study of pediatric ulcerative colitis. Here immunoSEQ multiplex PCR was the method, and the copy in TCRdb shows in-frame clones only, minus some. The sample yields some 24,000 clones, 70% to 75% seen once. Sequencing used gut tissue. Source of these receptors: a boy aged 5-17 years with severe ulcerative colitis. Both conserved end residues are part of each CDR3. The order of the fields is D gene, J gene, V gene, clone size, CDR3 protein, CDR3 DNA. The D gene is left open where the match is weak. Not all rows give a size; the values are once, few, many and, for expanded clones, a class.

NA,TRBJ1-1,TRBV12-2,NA,CASRSPPADTEAFF,TGTGCAAGTCGCTCTCCCCCAGCAGACACTGAAGCTTTCTTT
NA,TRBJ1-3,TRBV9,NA,CASSPGNTGNTIYF,TGTGCCAGCAGCCCAGGGAATACTGGAAACACCATATATTTT
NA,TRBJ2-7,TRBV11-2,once,CASSLTGFNEQYF,TGTGCCAGCAGCTTGACGGGTTTCAACGAGCAGTACTTC
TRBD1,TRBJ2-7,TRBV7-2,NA,CASSVRGQQEQYF,TGTGCCAGCAGCGTCAGGGGGCAGCAGGAGCAGTACTTC
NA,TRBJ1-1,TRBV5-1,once,CASSLRGGTEAFF,TGCGCCAGCAGCTTACGCGGTGGGACTGAAGCTTTCTTT
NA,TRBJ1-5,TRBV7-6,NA,CASSLDNQPQHF,TGTGCCAGCAGCTTGGATAATCAGCCCCAGCATTTT
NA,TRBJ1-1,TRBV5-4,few,CASSLQLNTEAFF,TGTGCCAGCAGCTTGCAGTTGAACACTGAAGCTTTCTTT
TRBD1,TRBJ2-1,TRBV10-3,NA,CAIWTGLSGEQFF,TGTGCCATCTGGACAGGGCTTTCCGGGGAGCAGTTCTTC
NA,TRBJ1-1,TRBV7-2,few,CASNLRAAATEAFF,TGTGCCAGCAACCTTAGAGCGGCAGCCACTGAAGCTTTCTTT
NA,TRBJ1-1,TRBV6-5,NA,CASSSPTGNTEAFF,TGTGCCAGCAGTTCCCCGACAGGGAACACTGAAGCTTTCTTT
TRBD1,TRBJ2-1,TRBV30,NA,CAWSIGQGASNEQFF,TGTGCCTGGAGTATTGGACAGGGAGCGTCCAATGAGCAGTTCTTC
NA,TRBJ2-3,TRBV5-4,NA,CASSSLDTHRLVAYTDTQYF,TGTGCCAGCAGCTCCCTCGATACTCACCGACTAGTTGCCTACACAGATACGCAGTATTTT
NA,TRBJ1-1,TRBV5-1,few,CASSLSMNTEAFF,TGCGCCAGCAGCCTTAGCATGAACACTGAAGCTTTCTTT
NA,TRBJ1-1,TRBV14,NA,CASSQVNGYTEAFF,TGTGCCAGCAGCCAAGTAAACGGATACACTGAAGCTTTCTTT
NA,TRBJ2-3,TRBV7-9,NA,CASRLRWDTQYF,TGTGCCAGCCGCCTCCGTTGGGATACGCAGTATTTT
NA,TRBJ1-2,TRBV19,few,CASSPTEYGYTF,TGTGCCAGTAGCCCGACAGAGTATGGCTACACCTTC
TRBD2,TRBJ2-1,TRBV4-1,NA,CASSQPGTGGRGLAGGPQFF,TGCGCCAGCAGCCAACCCGGGACAGGGGGCCGTGGACTAGCGGGAGGGCCACAGTTCTTC
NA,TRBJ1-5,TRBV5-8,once,CASSLVGGLQPQHF,TGTGCCAGCAGCTTGGTCGGGGGATTGCAGCCCCAGCATTTT
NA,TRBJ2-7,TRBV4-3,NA,CASSQDRAGFYEQYF,TGCGCCAGCAGCCAAGATAGGGCGGGGTTCTACGAGCAGTACTTC
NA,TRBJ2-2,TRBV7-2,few,CAAGSADTGELFF,TGTGCCGCAGGGTCGGCGGACACCGGGGAGCTGTTTTTT